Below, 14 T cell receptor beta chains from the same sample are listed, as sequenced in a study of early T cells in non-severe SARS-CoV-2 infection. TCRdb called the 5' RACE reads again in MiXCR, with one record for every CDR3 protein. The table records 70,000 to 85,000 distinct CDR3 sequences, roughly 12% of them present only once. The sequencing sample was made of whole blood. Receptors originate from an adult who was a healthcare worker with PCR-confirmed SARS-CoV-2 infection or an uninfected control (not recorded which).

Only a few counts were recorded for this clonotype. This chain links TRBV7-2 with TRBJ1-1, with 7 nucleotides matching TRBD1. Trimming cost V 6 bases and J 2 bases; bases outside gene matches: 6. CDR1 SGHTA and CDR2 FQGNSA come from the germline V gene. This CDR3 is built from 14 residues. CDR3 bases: TGTGCCAGCAGAAAAGACAGGGTAAACACTGAAGCTTTCTTT. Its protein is CASRKDRVNTEAFF.

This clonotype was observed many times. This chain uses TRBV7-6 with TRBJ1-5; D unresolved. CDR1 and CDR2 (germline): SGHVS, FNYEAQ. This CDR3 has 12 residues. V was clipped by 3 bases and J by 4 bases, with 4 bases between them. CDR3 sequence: CASSFLNQPQHF. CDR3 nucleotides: TGTGCCAGCAGCTTTCTTAATCAGCCCCAGCATTTT.

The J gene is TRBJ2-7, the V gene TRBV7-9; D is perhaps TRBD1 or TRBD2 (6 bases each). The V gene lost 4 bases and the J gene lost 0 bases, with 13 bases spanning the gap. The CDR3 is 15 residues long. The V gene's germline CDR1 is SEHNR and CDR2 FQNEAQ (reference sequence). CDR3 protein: CASSSRGGSSYEQYF. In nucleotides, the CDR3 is TGTGCCAGCAGCTCCAGAGGGGGGAGCTCCTACGAGCAGTACTTC.

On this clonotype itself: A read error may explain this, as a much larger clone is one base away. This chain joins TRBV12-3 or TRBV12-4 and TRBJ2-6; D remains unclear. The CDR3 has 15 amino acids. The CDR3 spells CANSPPVTGANVLTF. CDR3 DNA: TGTGCCAACAGTCCCCCAGTCACTGGGGCCAACGTCCTGACTTTC.

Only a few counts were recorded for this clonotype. The CDR3 protein is CSARGTGNYNEQFF. CDR3 DNA sequence: TGCAGTGCTAGGGGGACAGGGAACTACAATGAGCAGTTCTTC. The chain is built from TRBV20-1 and TRBJ2-1; 9 positions agree with TRBD1. CDR1 DFQATT and CDR2 SNEGSKA come from the germline V gene (reference sequence). Trimming removed 3 bases from V and 3 bases from J; junction bases left unmatched: 3. The CDR3 extends over 14 amino acids.

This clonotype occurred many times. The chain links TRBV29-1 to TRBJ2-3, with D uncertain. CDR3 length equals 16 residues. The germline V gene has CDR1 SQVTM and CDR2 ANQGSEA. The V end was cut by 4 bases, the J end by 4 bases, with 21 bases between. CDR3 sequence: CSVGPPPPELADTQYF. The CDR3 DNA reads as TGCAGCGTTGGTCCCCCGCCCCCAGAATTAGCAGATACGCAGTATTTT.

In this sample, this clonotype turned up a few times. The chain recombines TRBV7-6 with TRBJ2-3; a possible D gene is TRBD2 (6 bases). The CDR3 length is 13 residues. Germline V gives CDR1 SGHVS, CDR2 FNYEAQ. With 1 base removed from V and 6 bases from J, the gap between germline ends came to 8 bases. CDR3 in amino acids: CASSLGGDDTQYF. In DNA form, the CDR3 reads TGTGCCAGCAGCTTAGGGGGGGACGATACGCAGTATTTT.

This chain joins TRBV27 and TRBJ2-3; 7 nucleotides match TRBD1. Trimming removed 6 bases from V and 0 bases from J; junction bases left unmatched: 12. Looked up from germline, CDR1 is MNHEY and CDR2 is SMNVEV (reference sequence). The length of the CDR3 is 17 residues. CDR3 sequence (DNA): TGTGCCAGCAGCCCGGCTCGGACAGGCTCTAGCACAGATACGCAGTATTTT. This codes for CASSPARTGSSTDTQYF.

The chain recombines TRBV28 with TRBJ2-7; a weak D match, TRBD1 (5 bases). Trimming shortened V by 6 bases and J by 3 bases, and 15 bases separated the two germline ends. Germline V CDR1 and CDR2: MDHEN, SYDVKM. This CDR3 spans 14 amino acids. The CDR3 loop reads CASRLPGRGYEQYF. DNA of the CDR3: TGTGCCAGCAGGCTACCCGGTAGGGGCTACGAGCAGTACTTC. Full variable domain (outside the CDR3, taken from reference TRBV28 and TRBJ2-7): DVKVTQSSRYLVKRTGEKVFLECVQDMDHENMFWYRQDPGLGLRLIYFSYDVKMKEKGDIPEGYSVSREKKERFSLILESASTNQTSMYLCASRLPGRGYEQYFGPGTRLTVT.

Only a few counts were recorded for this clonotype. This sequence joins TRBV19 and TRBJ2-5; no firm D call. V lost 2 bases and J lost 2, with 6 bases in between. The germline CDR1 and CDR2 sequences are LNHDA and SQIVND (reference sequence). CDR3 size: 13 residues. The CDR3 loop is CASSIMQQETQYF. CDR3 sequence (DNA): TGTGCCAGTAGTATAATGCAGCAAGAGACCCAGTACTTC.

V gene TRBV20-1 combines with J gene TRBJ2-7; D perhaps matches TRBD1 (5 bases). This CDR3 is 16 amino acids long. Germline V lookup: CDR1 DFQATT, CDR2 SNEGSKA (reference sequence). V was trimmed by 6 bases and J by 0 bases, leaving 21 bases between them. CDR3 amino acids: CSAQAAGLRISYEQYF. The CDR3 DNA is TGCAGTGCCCAAGCTGCAGGGTTAAGGATCTCCTACGAGCAGTACTTC.

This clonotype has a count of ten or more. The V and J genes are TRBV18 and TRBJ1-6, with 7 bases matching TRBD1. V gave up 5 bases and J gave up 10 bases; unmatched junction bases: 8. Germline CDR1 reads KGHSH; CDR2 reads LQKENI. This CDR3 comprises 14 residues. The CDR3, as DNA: TGTGCCAGCTCAAATTGGACAGGACAGTCACCCCTCCACTTT. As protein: CASSNWTGQSPLHF.

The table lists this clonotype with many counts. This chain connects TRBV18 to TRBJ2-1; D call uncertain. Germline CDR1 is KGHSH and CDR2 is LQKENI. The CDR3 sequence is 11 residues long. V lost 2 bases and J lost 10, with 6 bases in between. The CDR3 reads CASSPLQEQFF. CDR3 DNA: TGTGCCAGCTCACCATTACAAGAGCAGTTCTTC. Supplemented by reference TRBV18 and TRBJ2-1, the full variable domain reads NAGVMQNPRHLVRRRGQEARLRCSPMKGHSHVYWYRQLPEEGLKFMVYLQKENIIDESGMPKERFSAEFPKEGPSILRIQQVVRGDSAAYFCASSPLQEQFFGPGTRLTVL.

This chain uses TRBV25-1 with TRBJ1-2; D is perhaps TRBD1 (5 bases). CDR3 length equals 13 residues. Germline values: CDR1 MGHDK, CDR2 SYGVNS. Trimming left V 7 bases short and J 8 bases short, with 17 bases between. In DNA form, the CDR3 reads TGTGCCAGCAATCCGGGACCCCTCGCGGGCTACACCTTC. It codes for CASNPGPLAGYTF.